Listed here are 32 T cell receptor beta chains from one sample, sequenced in a study of beta chain features in type 1 diabetes. TCRB transcripts that were expressed got sequenced, as all of the isolated RNA had been reverse transcribed. Clones were read by immunoSEQ multiplex PCR, and TCRdb kept only the in-frame ones, dropping some. The profile shows around 110,000 clones, about a sixth of them singletons. Their antigens remain unidentified. Regarding the study as a whole: Moderate but significant shortening of TCRB CDR3s was recorded in all four CD4+ subsets from Type 1 diabetes patients.

Sequenced: central memory CD4+ T cells from blood. The receptor source for this set is a man between 25 and 39 years old with type 1 diabetes.

The CDR3 nucleotides read TGTGCCAGCAGTCCCTTCGCGGCCTACACAGATACGCAGTATTTT. Translated, it gives CASSPFAAYTDTQYF. The chain carries TRBV6-6 and TRBJ2-3, with D unclear. V was pared by 5 bases and J by 2 bases, with 14 bases between. The germline CDR1 and CDR2 sequences are MNHNY and SVGAGI (reference sequence). This CDR3 has 15 amino acids.

This clone was seen many times. The rearrangement joins TRBV7-2 to TRBJ2-5; D unclear. This CDR3 is 11 amino acids long. Germline CDR1 reads SGHTA; CDR2 reads FQGNSA. With 1 base removed from V and 7 bases from J, the gap between germline ends came to 4 bases. CDR3: CASSLEGTQYF. CDR3 nucleotide sequence: TGTGCCAGCAGCTTAGAGGGGACCCAGTACTTC.

The chain carries TRBV6-5 and TRBJ2-7; perhaps TRBD2 as D (5 bases). V lost 4 bases and J lost 2, with 15 bases in between. CDR1 MNHEY and CDR2 SVGAGI come from the germline V gene. This CDR3 is 15 amino acids long. The CDR3, as DNA: TGTGCCAGCAGTTTTAGGACTTCCGACCCCTACGAGCAGTACTTC. Its protein product is CASSFRTSDPYEQYF.

In its sample, this clone was seen a few times. This chain uses TRBV28 with TRBJ2-5; tentative D call: TRBD2 (7 bases). Germline V gives CDR1 MDHEN, CDR2 SYDVKM. Trimming stripped 1 base from V and 2 bases from J, with 11 bases between. This CDR3 contains 15 residues. CDR3 residues: CASSLSAGAQETQYF. The CDR3 bases are TGTGCCAGCAGTTTATCGGCGGGGGCTCAAGAGACCCAGTACTTC.

The chain is built from TRBV7-2 and TRBJ1-5; TRBD1 is a possible D gene (5 bases). The CDR3 sequence is 15 residues long. Germline assignment: CDR1 SGHTA and CDR2 FQGNSA. Trimming removed 5 bases at V and 0 bases at J, with 11 bases between. The CDR3 DNA follows: TGTGCCAGCAGCGCCGGGGCGGGTAGCAATCAGCCCCAGCATTTT. It encodes CASSAGAGSNQPQHF.

This sequence joins TRBV7-3 and TRBJ2-1; 9 bases fit TRBD2. Losses at the gene ends were 5 bases for V and 6 bases for J; bases not matched to a gene: 11. Germline CDR1 and CDR2: SGHTA and FQGTGA. The CDR3 covers 16 residues. CDR3 coding DNA: TGTGCCAGCAGCCCTTCATCTAGCGGGGCTATCAATGAGCAGTTCTTC. This codes for CASSPSSSGAINEQFF.

The chain combines TRBV30 with TRBJ1-5, with D hard to call. The V gene lost 4 bases and the J gene lost 4 bases, with 8 bases spanning the gap. The CDR3 is 12 amino acids. From germline, CDR1 is GTSNPN and CDR2 SVGIG (reference sequence). CDR3 region: CAWTVGNQPQHF. Here the CDR3 DNA reads TGTGCCTGGACCGTGGGGAATCAGCCCCAGCATTTT.

This clone was found a few times. The chain recombines TRBV6-5 with TRBJ2-5; D remains unclear. V was clipped by 5 bases and J by 2 bases, with 12 bases between them. CDR3 length equals 14 residues. The germline V gene has CDR1 MNHEY and CDR2 SVGAGI. The CDR3 reads CASSPPTLQETQYF. CDR3 nucleotides: TGTGCCAGCAGTCCCCCGACACTTCAAGAGACCCAGTACTTC.

This clone was counted between two and nine times. V and J are TRBV28 and TRBJ2-1; 12 bases map to TRBD2. V lost 2 bases to trimming and J lost 4 bases; unmatched junction nucleotides: 3. This CDR3 is built from 16 residues. Germline V gene sequence: CDR1 MDHEN, CDR2 SYDVKM. Written as DNA, the CDR3 is TGTGCCAGCAGTTTAGAAGGGACTAGCGGGTACAATGAGCAGTTCTTC. Amino acids: CASSLEGTSGYNEQFF.

This clone was detected a few times. The chain carries TRBV5-1 and TRBJ2-5; 10 bases are shared with TRBD2. The CDR3 runs 15 residues. The germline CDR1 and CDR2 sequences are SGHRS and YFSETQ. The J segment lost 4 bases and the V segment lost 4 bases, leaving 7 bases of the junction unmatched. The CDR3 DNA sequence: TGCGCCAGCAGCCACCCAGCGGGGGGGCTAGAGACCCAGTACTTC. This translates into CASSHPAGGLETQYF.

The chain recombines TRBV18 with TRBJ1-3, with 7 bases matching TRBD1. The V segment lost 4 bases and the J segment 2 bases; nucleotides outside the gene matches: 8. The CDR3 totals 16 residues. Germline CDR1 KGHSH, CDR2 LQKENI. The DNA of the CDR3 is TGTGCCAGCTCACTCGAACAGGGGTTTACTGGAAACACCATATATTTT. Translating gives CASSLEQGFTGNTIYF. Drawing the rest from reference TRBV18 and TRBJ1-3, the complete variable domain is NAGVMQNPRHLVRRRGQEARLRCSPMKGHSHVYWYRQLPEEGLKFMVYLQKENIIDESGMPKERFSAEFPKEGPSILRIQQVVRGDSAAYFCASSLEQGFTGNTIYFGEGSWLTVV.

The V and J genes are TRBV4-3 and TRBJ1-3; D remains unclear. The CDR3 has 15 residues. Trimming took 1 base from V and 0 from J, leaving 7 bases between them. Germline-derived CDR1 and CDR2 are LGHNA and YSLEER. The CDR3, as DNA: TGCGCCAGCAGCCAAGTGATGAGCTCTGGAAACACCATATATTTT. Protein sequence: CASSQVMSSGNTIYF.

This clone was found many times. This chain uses TRBV25-1 with TRBJ2-1, with D unresolved. The CDR3 loop spans 15 amino acids. Trimming pared 0 bases from V and 2 bases from J, leaving 8 bases between. Germline V gene sequence: CDR1 MGHDK, CDR2 SYGVNS. CDR3 coding DNA: TGTGCCAGCAGTGAATATGATGGAACCTACAATGAGCAGTTCTTC. Its translation: CASSEYDGTYNEQFF.

The chain joins TRBV29-1 to TRBJ2-3, with D possibly called TRBD1 or TRBD2 (5 bases each). Trimming took 6 bases from V and 5 from J, leaving 18 bases between them. Germline CDR1 reads SQVTM; CDR2 reads ANQGSEA. The CDR3 consists of 14 residues. The CDR3 DNA follows: TGCAGCGTCGGAACCGGGACCAGTGGAGATACGCAGTATTTT. It codes for CSVGTGTSGDTQYF.

This clone has at least ten counts. This chain joins TRBV7-2 and TRBJ2-3; perhaps TRBD2 as D (6 bases). This CDR3 region has 14 residues. The V gene's germline CDR1 is SGHTA and CDR2 FQGNSA. The ends were cut back, 6 bases at V and 1 base at J, with 11 bases in the middle. The CDR3 here is CASSRAGRTDTQYF. The CDR3 DNA is TGTGCCAGCAGTCGCGCGGGGCGCACAGATACGCAGTATTTT.

V is TRBV9 and J is TRBJ2-7; D unclear. The germline V and J ends were trimmed by 0 bases and 2 bases, with 12 bases remaining between them. The CDR3 totals 15 residues. CDR1 and CDR2 from the germline V gene are SGDLS and YYNGEE. This CDR3 reads CASSVAAGMAYEQYF. CDR3 DNA sequence: TGTGCCAGCAGCGTAGCTGCAGGAATGGCCTACGAGCAGTACTTC.

CDR3 loop: CASSLSGDTQYF. The CDR3 nucleotides read TGTGCCAGCAGCTTATCGGGAGATACGCAGTATTTT. The chain recombines TRBV11-2 with TRBJ2-3; D gene ambiguous. The CDR3 runs to 12 residues. From germline, CDR1 is SGHAT and CDR2 FQNNGV. The V end was cut by 2 bases, the J end by 5 bases, with 5 bases between.

This chain connects TRBV7-2 to TRBJ1-5; 7 bases line up with TRBD1. The CDR3 sequence is 14 residues long. Germline V lookup: CDR1 SGHTA, CDR2 FQGNSA. V shed 3 bases, J shed 8 bases, and the junction held 7 bases outside the gene matches. The CDR3 protein is CASSFGQGVEPQHF. In DNA form, the CDR3 reads TGTGCCAGCAGCTTCGGGCAGGGGGTTGAGCCCCAGCATTTT.

This clone has just a few counts. The rearrangement joins TRBV11-2 to TRBJ2-6; unclear D gene. The V gene lost 5 bases and the J gene lost 0 bases, with 8 bases spanning the gap. The germline V gene encodes CDR1 SGHAT and CDR2 FQNNGV. The CDR3 runs to 15 residues. The CDR3: CASSNSFSGANVLTF. For the CDR3, the DNA is TGTGCCAGCAGCAACAGCTTCTCTGGGGCCAACGTCCTGACTTTC.

This clone was recorded a few times. CDR3: CASSQGTPTDTQYF. DNA for the CDR3: TGTGCCAGCAGCCAGGGGACCCCCACAGATACGCAGTATTTT. V usage is TRBV14 and J usage is TRBJ2-3; D tentatively reads TRBD1 or TRBD2 (5 bases each). CDR3 length equals 14 residues. Germline-derived CDR1 and CDR2 are SGHDN and FVKESK. V lost 3 bases and J 2 bases, leaving 9 bases between the germline ends.

V gene TRBV19 combines with J gene TRBJ1-6; D not certain. Germline-derived CDR1 and CDR2 are LNHDA and SQIVND (reference sequence). The V end lost 1 base, the J end lost 10 bases, and 8 bases lay between the germline ends. The CDR3 is 13 amino acids. This chain's CDR3 is CASSIGIFSPLHF. The CDR3 coding sequence is TGTGCCAGTAGTATAGGGATCTTCTCACCCCTCCACTTT.

This sequence joins TRBV28 and TRBJ2-7, with D possibly being TRBD1 (7 bases). V dropped 8 bases and J dropped 3 bases, with 17 bases sitting between them. Germline lookup yields CDR1 MDHEN and CDR2 SYDVKM. CDR3 length equals 14 residues. CDR3: CASCGNRGYYEQYF. The CDR3 DNA reads TGTGCCAGCTGCGGGAACAGGGGATACTACGAGCAGTACTTC.

This clone was seen a handful of times. A much larger clone differs by one base, so this may be a read error. The chain employs TRBV5-4 and TRBJ2-2, with D hard to call. Deletions cut 2 bases from V and 0 bases from J, with 2 bases between. The CDR3 has 13 amino acids. CDR1 and CDR2 from the germline V gene are SGHNT and YYREEE (reference sequence). The CDR3 sequence is CASSLPNTGELFF. The CDR3 DNA reads TGTGCCAGCAGCTTACCGAACACCGGGGAGCTGTTTTTT.

The V and J genes are TRBV5-1 and TRBJ2-1, with 9 nucleotides matching TRBD2. The CDR3 covers 16 residues. Germline V gene lookup returns CDR1 SGHRS and CDR2 YFSETQ. The trim removed 0 bases at V and 6 bases at J, leaving 7 bases unmatched. The CDR3 DNA reads as TGCGCCAGCAGCTTGGGTAGTAGCGGGGGCAGCAATGAGCAGTTCTTC. Translated: CASSLGSSGGSNEQFF.

The chain has TRBV11-3 and TRBJ2-1; 7 bases align to TRBD1. CDR3 length equals 17 residues. Germline assignment: CDR1 SGHNT and CDR2 YENEEA. V was pared by 1 base and J by 1 base, with 7 bases of the junction left unmatched. CDR3 in amino acids: CASSLGLGQRSYNEQFF. In DNA form, the CDR3 reads TGTGCCAGCAGCTTAGGGCTGGGACAGAGATCCTACAATGAGCAGTTCTTC.

The chain employs TRBV4-1 and TRBJ2-3; TRBD1 matches 7 bases. This CDR3 region has 17 residues. The ends lost 0 bases at V and 1 base at J; junction bases unmatched: 7. CDR1 is MGHRA, CDR2 YSYEKL, per germline. The CDR3 region is CASSQDGRGFGTDTQYF. As DNA, the CDR3 is TGCGCCAGCAGCCAAGATGGCAGGGGGTTCGGCACAGATACGCAGTATTTT.

This rearrangement joins TRBV10-3 to TRBJ2-1; D might be TRBD2 (6 bases). V was cut by 0 bases and J by 4 bases, with 10 bases left in between. The CDR3 covers 15 residues. The germline gives CDR1 ENHRY, CDR2 SYGVKD. DNA for the CDR3: TGTGCCATCAGTGAGTCGCGGGAACCGTACAATGAGCAGTTCTTC. Its protein is CAISESREPYNEQFF.

A few counts support this clone. The rearrangement joins TRBV7-2 to TRBJ2-2; D not resolved. Trimming took 5 bases from V and 2 from J, leaving 6 bases between them. CDR1 and CDR2 from the germline V gene are SGHTA and FQGNSA. This CDR3 region has 13 residues. The CDR3 sequence is CASSGVNTGELFF. The CDR3 DNA follows: TGTGCCAGCAGCGGGGTAAACACCGGGGAGCTGTTTTTT.

Many counts were recorded for this clone. The V gene is TRBV2, the J gene TRBJ1-2; D is undetermined. The CDR3 has 11 residues. The ends were cut back, 2 bases at V and 8 bases at J, with 6 bases in the middle. Per the germline V gene, CDR1 is SNHLY and CDR2 is FYNNEI. As DNA, the CDR3 is TGTGCCAGCAGTGAAAATGGAGGCTACACCTTC. It is translated as CASSENGGYTF.

This clone was counted a few times. V is TRBV6-5 and J is TRBJ1-6, with D perhaps matching TRBD1 (6 bases). Trimming took 2 bases from V and 9 from J, leaving 17 bases between them. The germline V gene encodes CDR1 MNHEY and CDR2 SVGAGI. The CDR3 has 16 residues. The CDR3 region is CASSYATGNRGSPLHF. CDR3 DNA: TGTGCCAGCAGTTACGCGACAGGAAATAGGGGTTCACCCCTCCACTTT.

The V call is TRBV30, the J call TRBJ2-1, with 8 bases aligning to TRBD2. V dropped 7 bases and J dropped 4; count of bases not matched to a gene: 9. CDR1 is GTSNPN, CDR2 SVGIG, per germline (reference sequence). The CDR3 contains 14 residues. The CDR3 loop is CASRPGGPYNEQFF. For the CDR3, the DNA is TGTGCCTCTAGGCCGGGGGGGCCTTACAATGAGCAGTTCTTC.

The chain is built from TRBV9 and TRBJ2-1, with 8 bases lining up with TRBD2. Germline-derived CDR1 and CDR2 are SGDLS and YYNGEE. The CDR3 spans 15 residues. Losses at the gene ends were 0 bases for V and 3 bases for J; bases not matched to a gene: 2. The CDR3 nucleotides are TGTGCCAGCAGCGTAGTTGGGACTAGCTACAATGAGCAGTTCTTC. Amino acid sequence: CASSVVGTSYNEQFF.